Following are 29 T cell receptor beta chains from one sample sequenced in a study of blood T cell repertoires in COVID-19. Sequencing was performed with immunoSEQ multiplex PCR; in TCRdb, only in-frame clones are kept and a portion is missing. The table records 220,000 or so clones, about four fifths of them present only once. The sample was PBMCs or T cells enriched from blood (not recorded which). The receptors were gathered from a woman in her sixties who had recovered from COVID-19.

The chain is built from TRBV25-1 and TRBJ2-7, with a weak D call TRBD1 (5 bases). This CDR3 spans 13 amino acids. The germline CDR1 and CDR2 sequences are MGHDK and SYGVNS. Trimming cost V 7 bases and J 1 base, with 11 bases left between them. CDR3 DNA sequence: TGTGCCAGCATAGACAGCCTTTCCTACGAGCAGTACTTC. Its translation: CASIDSLSYEQYF.

V is TRBV6-2 or TRBV6-3 and J is TRBJ1-2; TRBD1 aligns across 8 bases. Germline V CDR1 and CDR2: MNHEY, SVGEGT. The CDR3 extends over 16 amino acids. The junction had 11 bases not matched to a gene; V was cut back by 5 bases and J by 3 bases. CDR3: CASSKGPQTGDYGYTF. The CDR3 DNA reads TGTGCCAGCAGTAAGGGCCCCCAGACAGGGGACTATGGCTACACCTTC.

The gene calls are TRBV5-1 and TRBJ2-1, with TRBD1 matching over 8 bases. Losses at the gene ends were 3 bases for V and 5 bases for J; bases not matched to a gene: 7. Germline V CDR1 and CDR2: SGHRS, YFSETQ. The CDR3 totals 15 residues. CDR3 region: CASSYRQGKDNEQFF. In DNA, the CDR3 is TGCGCCAGCAGCTACCGACAGGGGAAGGACAATGAGCAGTTCTTC.

Details on this clone: This specimen includes other DNA sequences encoding the same CDR3. The chain joins TRBV10-3 to TRBJ2-2; 9 positions agree with TRBD1. The germline gives CDR1 ENHRY, CDR2 SYGVKD. Trimming took 3 bases from V and 5 from J; bases not matched to a gene: 1. The CDR3 has 14 residues. The CDR3 loop is CAISDDRGTGELFF. The CDR3 region has the DNA TGTGCCATCAGTGACGACAGGGGGACCGGGGAGCTGTTTTTT.

This rearrangement joins TRBV3-1 (or the pseudogene TRBV3-2) to TRBJ2-1, with TRBD2 as a possible D gene (5 bases). The V end lost 0 bases, the J end lost 6 bases, and 12 bases lay between the germline ends. The CDR3 loop spans 15 amino acids. Germline V gene lookup returns CDR1 LGHDT and CDR2 YNNKEL (reference sequence). CDR3 sequence (DNA): TGTGCCAGCAGCCAAGACCCCCTGAGCGGCAATGAGCAGTTCTTC. This encodes CASSQDPLSGNEQFF.

The V and J genes are TRBV11-1 and TRBJ1-1, with TRBD1 matching over 11 bases. Germline V gives CDR1 SGHAT, CDR2 FQDESV (reference sequence). J was trimmed by 4 bases and V by 5 bases; bases with no gene match: 3. The CDR3 contains 14 residues. CDR3 sequence: CASSRTGGLTEAFF. CDR3 nucleotide sequence: TGTGCCAGCAGCCGGACAGGGGGCCTCACTGAAGCTTTCTTT.

V gene TRBV6-5 combines with J gene TRBJ1-2, with D uncertain. CDR3 length: 16 amino acids. From germline, CDR1 is MNHEY and CDR2 SVGAGI. Trimming cost V 0 bases and J 7 bases, with 18 bases left between them. CDR3 sequence: CASSYSLQSGWSGYTF. The DNA of the CDR3 is TGTGCCAGCAGTTACTCTCTACAGTCTGGTTGGTCTGGCTACACCTTC.

This clone appeared a few times. The chain has TRBV4-3 and TRBJ2-7; 8 bases map to TRBD1. With V trimmed by 2 bases and J by 3 bases, 6 bases remained unmatched. The CDR3 loop spans 15 amino acids. Germline lookup yields CDR1 LGHNA and CDR2 YSLEER. The CDR3 DNA reads TGCGCCAGCAGCCAAACGACCACAGGGGGCTACGAGCAGTACTTC. Its protein is CASSQTTTGGYEQYF.

The chain links TRBV7-2 to TRBJ2-2, with D possibly TRBD1 on 5 matching bases. With 5 bases removed from V and 4 bases from J, the gap between germline ends came to 14 bases. The CDR3 runs to 15 residues. In germline, CDR1 is SGHTA, CDR2 FQGNSA. The CDR3 is CASSQTTGGTGELFF. DNA for the CDR3: TGTGCCAGCAGCCAAACCACAGGCGGCACCGGGGAGCTGTTTTTT.

J is TRBJ1-5 and V is TRBV3-1 (or the pseudogene TRBV3-2), with TRBD1 matching over 8 bases. Trimming at V came to 0 bases and at J to 2 bases, leaving 6 bases not matched to a gene. CDR1 is LGHDT, CDR2 YNNKEL, per germline (reference sequence). This CDR3 has 17 amino acids. The DNA of the CDR3 is TGTGCCAGCAGCCAAGAGGGGACAGGTCGAGGCAATCAGCCCCAGCATTTT. This sequence encodes CASSQEGTGRGNQPQHF.

This clone was counted only a few times. The CDR3 DNA reads as TGTGCCAGCAGCTTAATTCCGGGACAGGGGGTAGGAGAGACCCAGTACTTC. Amino acid sequence: CASSLIPGQGVGETQYF. V gene TRBV7-8 combines with J gene TRBJ2-5; 11 bases line up with TRBD1. The V gene's germline CDR1 is SGHVS and CDR2 FQNEAQ. V lost 2 bases and J lost 4; bases outside the gene matches: 9. CDR3 length: 17 amino acids.

The chain carries TRBV30 and TRBJ1-1, with 8 bases fitting TRBD1. Germline lookup yields CDR1 GTSNPN and CDR2 SVGIG (reference sequence). The CDR3 loop spans 12 amino acids. The V and J ends lost 6 bases and 2 bases, in that order; junction bases with no gene match: 2. CDR3 residues: CACDRGNTEAFF. DNA for the CDR3: TGTGCCTGCGACAGGGGCAACACTGAAGCTTTCTTT. Supplemented by reference TRBV30 and TRBJ1-1, the full variable domain reads SQTIHQWPATLVQPVGSPLSLECTVEGTSNPNLYWYRQAAGRGLQLLFYSVGIGQISSEVPQNLSASRPQDRQFILSSKKLLLSDSGFYLCACDRGNTEAFFGQGTRLTVV.

This clone appeared a single time. The J gene is TRBJ1-4, the V gene TRBV7-6; TRBD1 aligns across 7 bases. CDR3 length: 14 residues. CDR1 is SGHVS and CDR2 is FNYEAQ in the germline V gene. Losses at the gene ends were 5 bases for V and 5 bases for J; bases not matched to a gene: 5. The CDR3 spells CASSTIQGNEKLFF. The CDR3 nucleotides are TGTGCCAGCAGCACTATACAGGGGAATGAAAAACTGTTTTTT. The full variable domain, its missing parts supplied by reference TRBV7-6 and TRBJ1-4, is GAGVSQSPRYKVTKRGQDVALRCDPISGHVSLYWYRQALGQGPEFLTYFNYEAQQDKSGLPNDRFSAERPEGSISTLTIQRTEQRDSAMYRCASSTIQGNEKLFFGSGTQLSVL.

This clone appeared once. The chain links TRBV29-1 to TRBJ2-1; 9 nucleotides agree with TRBD1. Germline CDR1 is SQVTM and CDR2 is ANQGSEA. The V gene end was trimmed by 4 bases and the J gene end by 9 bases; junction bases not matched to a gene: 7. The CDR3 totals 13 residues. The CDR3 region is CSVAPGQGGEQFF. Written as DNA, the CDR3 is TGCAGCGTTGCTCCGGGACAGGGAGGTGAGCAGTTCTTC.

This clone was detected only once. V is TRBV6-2 or TRBV6-3 and J is TRBJ2-6; tentative D call: TRBD2 (5 bases). The CDR3 spans 14 residues. Germline V CDR1 and CDR2: MNHEY, SVGEGT. The V end lost 5 bases, the J end lost 2 bases, and 7 bases lay between the germline ends. In DNA, the CDR3 is TGTGCCAGCAGTGGGAGTACTGGGGCCAACGTCCTGACTTTC. The encoded protein is CASSGSTGANVLTF.

This sequence joins TRBV19 and TRBJ2-3; 9 positions match TRBD1. CDR1 is LNHDA, CDR2 SQIVND, per germline (reference sequence). The CDR3 has 17 amino acids. The trim removed 5 bases at V and 0 bases at J, leaving 9 bases unmatched. The CDR3 region has the DNA TGTGCCAGTAGTGCTCCGGGACAGGGTTTTAGCACAGATACGCAGTATTTT. Translating it yields CASSAPGQGFSTDTQYF.

The J gene is TRBJ1-6, the V gene TRBV7-9; D might be TRBD1 (5 bases). V was shortened by 4 bases and J by 11 bases, with 12 bases between the two germline ends. CDR3 length: 13 residues. Germline lookup yields CDR1 SEHNR and CDR2 FQNEAQ (reference sequence). CDR3 sequence reads: CASSSSQGAPLHF. CDR3 nucleotide sequence: TGTGCCAGCAGCTCGTCCCAGGGTGCACCCCTCCACTTT.

The V call is TRBV21-1, the J call TRBJ2-7; the tabulated D call, TRBD2, remains unverified against the DNA. TRBV21-1 is assigned pseudogene status. The CDR3 runs 17 residues. CDR3 protein: CASSPGTSGSAPYEQYF. The CDR3, as DNA: TGTGCCAGCAGCCCCGGGACTAGCGGGAGTGCGCCCTACGAGCAGTACTTC.

This chain connects TRBV6-5 to TRBJ2-7; 8 nucleotides line up with TRBD1. Losses at the gene ends were 6 bases for V and 7 bases for J; bases not matched to a gene: 8. Germline V lookup: CDR1 MNHEY, CDR2 SVGAGI. The CDR3 has 13 amino acids. CDR3 loop: CASRFGTGQEQYF. The CDR3 DNA sequence: TGTGCCAGCAGATTCGGGACAGGACAAGAGCAGTACTTC.

This clone was counted a single time. The chain couples TRBV4-1 to TRBJ1-5; D might be TRBD1 (5 bases). This CDR3 region has 15 residues. Trimming pared 0 bases from V and 3 bases from J, leaving 9 bases between. CDR1 is MGHRA and CDR2 is YSYEKL in the germline V gene. The CDR3: CASSQDWGFNQPQHF. In DNA form, the CDR3 reads TGCGCCAGCAGCCAAGATTGGGGCTTCAATCAGCCCCAGCATTTT.

This chain connects TRBV5-1 to TRBJ2-3; no reliable D call. The germline gives CDR1 SGHRS, CDR2 YFSETQ. V was trimmed by 4 bases and J by 2 bases, leaving 11 bases between them. This CDR3 spans 14 amino acids. In DNA form, the CDR3 reads TGCGCCAGCAGCCGTGACATATACACAGATACGCAGTATTTT. Translating it yields CASSRDIYTDTQYF.

In nucleotides, the CDR3 is TGCGCCAGCAGGCAACAACAGGGGATAGTGGAGACCCAGTACTTC. This encodes CASRQQQGIVETQYF. V is TRBV10-2 and J is TRBJ2-5; 7 nucleotides line up with TRBD1. V dropped 6 bases and J dropped 5; count of bases not matched to a gene: 12. The CDR3 totals 15 residues. Germline loops: CDR1 WSHSY, CDR2 SAAADI.

The rearrangement uses TRBV7-3 and TRBJ2-2; a possible D gene is TRBD1 (5 bases). The CDR3 has 16 amino acids. Looked up from germline, CDR1 is SGHTA and CDR2 is FQGTGA. Trimming took off 3 bases at V and 6 bases at J, with 17 bases between the two ends. The CDR3 reads CASSFSFGRAAGELFF. The CDR3 DNA sequence: TGTGCCAGCAGCTTTTCTTTCGGCAGGGCCGCCGGGGAGCTGTTTTTT.

This CDR3 reads CSVGMGGDYGYTF. The CDR3, as DNA: TGCAGCGTTGGGATGGGGGGGGACTATGGCTACACCTTC. The chain carries TRBV29-1 and TRBJ1-2, with TRBD1 as a possible D gene (5 bases). This CDR3 spans 13 amino acids. Germline V CDR1 and CDR2: SQVTM, ANQGSEA. With 4 bases removed from V and 3 bases from J, the gap between germline ends came to 12 bases. Looking up the rest from reference TRBV29-1 and TRBJ1-2 gives the full variable domain: SAVISQKPSRDICQRGTSLTIQCQVDSQVTMMFWYRQQPGQSLTLIATANQGSEATYESGFVIDKFPISRPNLTFSTLTVSNMSPEDSSIYLCSVGMGGDYGYTFGSGTRLTVV.

The J gene is TRBJ2-1, the V gene TRBV18; 9 bases are a match to TRBD1. Trimming at V came to 3 bases and at J to 8 bases, leaving 11 bases not matched to a gene. CDR3 length: 16 residues. CDR1 and CDR2 from the germline V gene are KGHSH and LQKENI. Here the CDR3 DNA reads TGTGCCAGCTCACCGAGATCCGGGACAGGGTCCGATGAGCAGTTCTTC. Protein product: CASSPRSGTGSDEQFF.

The V call is TRBV7-2, the J call TRBJ1-1, with D possibly being TRBD1 (5 bases). This CDR3 is built from 16 residues. In germline, CDR1 is SGHTA, CDR2 FQGNSA. Trimming pared 2 bases from V and 5 bases from J, leaving 18 bases between. The CDR3 nucleotides are TGTGCCAGCAGCTTATTTCCGACAGCGGAGGGGACTGAAGCTTTCTTT. Its translation is CASSLFPTAEGTEAFF.

J is TRBJ1-2 and V is TRBV19; D gene ambiguous. Trimming cost V 5 bases and J 8 bases, with 9 bases left between them. Per the germline V gene, CDR1 is LNHDA and CDR2 is SQIVND (reference sequence). This CDR3 has 11 amino acids. This CDR3 reads CASSVGLGYTF. The CDR3, as DNA: TGTGCCAGTAGTGTCGGTCTGGGCTACACCTTC. The full variable domain, with the rest looked up from reference TRBV19 and TRBJ1-2, is DGGITQSPKYLFRKEGQNVTLSCEQNLNHDAMYWYRQDPGQGLRLIYYSQIVNDFQKGDIAEGYSVSREKKESFPLTVTSAQKNPTAFYLCASSVGLGYTFGSGTRLTVV.

The CDR3 coding sequence is TGTGCCAGCAGCTTGACTCCCTACAATGAGCAGTTCTTC. This codes for CASSLTPYNEQFF. V and J are TRBV11-2 and TRBJ2-1; D gene ambiguous. The CDR3 contains 13 residues. V lost 3 bases, J lost 2 bases, and 5 bases lay in between. Germline V gene data show CDR1 as SGHAT and CDR2 as FQNNGV.

The chain uses TRBV18 and TRBJ1-5; 9 bases are a match to TRBD1. Trimming at V came to 5 bases and at J to 8 bases, leaving 7 bases not matched to a gene. This CDR3 is built from 14 residues. Germline V gives CDR1 KGHSH, CDR2 LQKENI. The CDR3 reads CASSGQGLMEPQHF. DNA for the CDR3: TGTGCCAGCTCAGGACAGGGGCTCATGGAGCCCCAGCATTTT. Complete variable domain (other parts from reference TRBV18 and TRBJ1-5): NAGVMQNPRHLVRRRGQEARLRCSPMKGHSHVYWYRQLPEEGLKFMVYLQKENIIDESGMPKERFSAEFPKEGPSILRIQQVVRGDSAAYFCASSGQGLMEPQHFGDGTRLSIL.